The TCR beta chain under discussion was sequenced for a study of tumor and adjacent non-tumor tissue in lung cancer. Study results and limitations: Tumor TCR diversity, when higher, was linked to shorter survival.

As regards this clonotype: What it recognizes is unknown.

The CDR3 loop spans 15 amino acids. V lost 8 bases and J lost 4; bases outside the gene matches: 12. TCRbeta libraries were built with three rounds of nested PCR, modified from ARM-PCR. Each CDR3 protein is one row after TCRdb ran MiXCR on the multiplex PCR reads. The table lists more than 85,000 distinct CDR3 sequences, approximately 80% of them singletons. No cell sorting was done before RNA was extracted from the tissue. V gene TRBV12-3 or TRBV12-4 combines with J gene TRBJ2-3, with TRBD1 matching 7 bases. This clonotype was obtained from a man aged 65 to 85 with non-small cell lung cancer. The sequenced material came from lung tumor tissue. CDR3 region: CASPVLAGGPDTQYF. The CDR3, as DNA: TGTGCCAGCCCCGTTCTAGCAGGGGGTCCAGATACGCAGTATTTT.